Below are 25 T cell receptor beta chains sequenced from a single sample in a study of control samples from healthy donors and cancer patients. Sequencing was performed with immunoSEQ multiplex PCR; in TCRdb, only in-frame clones are kept and a portion is missing. In the table there are some 40,000 clones, less than 95% of which are singletons. Sample: blood. The receptors stem from a man aged 60-69 years in good health.

The gene calls are TRBV7-8 and TRBJ2-1; 7 positions agree with TRBD1. The CDR3 runs 15 residues. With 5 bases clipped from V and 0 bases from J, the junction kept 4 bases outside the gene matches. Germline V gives CDR1 SGHVS, CDR2 FQNEAQ. CDR3 sequence reads: CASSDRESSYNEQFF. CDR3 nucleotides: TGTGCCAGCAGCGACAGGGAGAGCTCCTACAATGAGCAGTTCTTC.

This chain uses TRBV7-9 with TRBJ2-3; D tentatively fits TRBD1 or TRBD2 (7 bases each). CDR1 and CDR2 (germline): SEHNR, FQNEAQ (reference sequence). The CDR3 has 15 residues. Trimming pared 5 bases from V and 6 bases from J, leaving 18 bases between. Here the CDR3 DNA reads TGTGCCAGCAGCACCAGCCGACAGGGAGGGGATACGCAGTATTTT. This encodes CASSTSRQGGDTQYF.

CDR3 DNA sequence: TGCAGCGTTGCCAGGGCGAACACTGAAGCTTTCTTT. Translating gives CSVARANTEAFF. The chain employs TRBV29-1 and TRBJ1-1; the D gene is possibly TRBD1 (5 bases). The CDR3 runs 12 residues. V lost 4 bases to trimming and J lost 1 base, with 7 bases between them. Germline values: CDR1 SQVTM, CDR2 ANQGSEA.

The chain is built from TRBV19 and TRBJ1-1; D possibly corresponds to TRBD1 (6 bases). This CDR3 contains 13 residues. Between the trimmed V and J ends, which lost 4 bases and 11 bases, there was a span of 17 bases. CDR1 is LNHDA and CDR2 is SQIVND in the germline V gene (reference sequence). In nucleotides, the CDR3 is TGTGCCAGTAGTAGAGGACAGTCTATAGGGGCTTTCTTT. As protein: CASSRGQSIGAFF.

The chain joins TRBV19 to TRBJ2-1, with 7 bases that match TRBD2. With 4 bases clipped from V and 3 bases from J, the junction kept 6 bases outside the gene matches. This CDR3 contains 15 residues. Germline CDR1 reads LNHDA; CDR2 reads SQIVND (reference sequence). DNA for the CDR3: TGTGCCAGTAGTAACCGGGACTATATCTACAATGAGCAGTTCTTC. It yields the protein CASSNRDYIYNEQFF. Supplemented by reference TRBV19 and TRBJ2-1, the full variable domain reads DGGITQSPKYLFRKEGQNVTLSCEQNLNHDAMYWYRQDPGQGLRLIYYSQIVNDFQKGDIAEGYSVSREKKESFPLTVTSAQKNPTAFYLCASSNRDYIYNEQFFGPGTRLTVL.

V and J are TRBV9 and TRBJ1-2, with TRBD1 identical over 11 bases. The CDR3 runs 15 residues. The J segment lost 2 bases and the V segment lost 6 bases, leaving 6 bases of the junction unmatched. Germline CDR1 reads SGDLS; CDR2 reads YYNGEE. The CDR3 region has the DNA TGTGCCAGCAACTCCAGGGACAGGGGGAACTATGGCTACACCTTC. Its protein is CASNSRDRGNYGYTF.

V and J are TRBV21-1 and TRBJ2-7; the table's TRBD1 call for D was not verified on the DNA. TRBV21-1 counts as a pseudogene. The length of the CDR3 is 16 residues. This chain's CDR3 is CASSSEARDRDYEQYF. The CDR3 bases are TGTGCCAGCAGCAGCGAAGCCCGGGACAGGGACTACGAGCAGTACTTC.

The gene calls are TRBV6-6 and TRBJ2-7; possibly TRBD1 or TRBD2 for D (5 bases each). CDR3 length: 14 amino acids. From germline, CDR1 is MNHNY and CDR2 SVGAGI (reference sequence). V was shortened by 2 bases and J by 1 base, with 9 bases between the two germline ends. The CDR3 nucleotides are TGTGCCAGCAGTTACCGGGACGGTTCCTACGAGCAGTACTTC. It is translated as CASSYRDGSYEQYF.

The chain carries TRBV6-5 and TRBJ2-7; 11 positions match TRBD1. The CDR3 has 15 amino acids. V lost 7 bases to trimming and J lost 1 base; unmatched junction nucleotides: 6. Germline V gives CDR1 MNHEY, CDR2 SVGAGI. Written as DNA, the CDR3 is TGTGCCAGCACCACCGGGACAGGGGGTTCCTACGAGCAGTACTTC. Amino acids: CASTTGTGGSYEQYF.

The count of this clone is one. The chain uses TRBV5-6 and TRBJ2-1; D gene uncertain. Germline CDR1 is SGHDT and CDR2 is YYEEEE. The V end lost 1 base, the J end lost 9 bases, and 5 bases lay between the germline ends. The CDR3 sequence is 11 residues long. The CDR3 DNA reads as TGTGCCAGCAGCTTGACGGGTGAGCAGTTCTTC. It specifies CASSLTGEQFF.

This chain links TRBV5-1 with TRBJ2-5, with TRBD1 identical over 9 bases. Looked up from germline, CDR1 is SGHRS and CDR2 is YFSETQ. The J segment lost 6 bases and the V segment lost 4 bases, leaving 10 bases of the junction unmatched. The CDR3 contains 15 residues. The CDR3, as DNA: TGCGCCAGCAGCATAGGGGGACAGGGAGCAAAGACCCAGTACTTC. As protein: CASSIGGQGAKTQYF.

The genes are TRBV18 and TRBJ2-2; D is ambiguous. The germline V gene has CDR1 KGHSH and CDR2 LQKENI. The V gene lost 3 bases and the J gene lost 8 bases, with 7 bases spanning the gap. The CDR3 is 12 amino acids. The CDR3 DNA is TGTGCCAGCTCACCTCAACCGGGGGAGCTGTTTTTT. Amino acids: CASSPQPGELFF.

The V call is TRBV3-1 (or the pseudogene TRBV3-2), the J call TRBJ2-1; D is perhaps TRBD2 (6 bases). Germline CDR1 and CDR2: LGHDT and YNNKEL (reference sequence). CDR3 length: 15 residues. The V gene lost 0 bases and the J gene lost 8 bases, with 14 bases spanning the gap. The CDR3 here is CASSQDVREVHEQFF. The CDR3 bases are TGTGCCAGCAGCCAAGACGTGAGGGAGGTGCATGAGCAGTTCTTC.

This chain connects TRBV4-1 to TRBJ1-5; D might be TRBD1 (5 bases). The V end was cut by 4 bases, the J end by 2 bases, with 12 bases between. This CDR3 region has 15 residues. Germline V gene sequence: CDR1 MGHRA, CDR2 YSYEKL. CDR3 sequence: CASSPLWGGNQPQHF. CDR3 sequence (DNA): TGCGCCAGCAGCCCCCTGTGGGGGGGCAATCAGCCCCAGCATTTT.

V and J are TRBV3-1 (or the pseudogene TRBV3-2) and TRBJ2-1; D uncertain. The germline V and J ends were trimmed by 0 bases and 9 bases, with 15 bases remaining between them. Per the germline V gene, CDR1 is LGHDT and CDR2 is YNNKEL (reference sequence). The CDR3 is 15 amino acids. DNA for the CDR3: TGTGCCAGCAGCCAAGAAATCCACCTTTCGGGTGAGCAGTTCTTC. Translation gives CASSQEIHLSGEQFF.

This sequence joins TRBV29-1 and TRBJ2-3, with TRBD1 matching 7 bases. Germline V gives CDR1 SQVTM, CDR2 ANQGSEA. This CDR3 has 15 amino acids. V gave up 3 bases and J gave up 1 base; unmatched junction bases: 7. The CDR3 reads CSVDGQEGGTDTQYF. The DNA for the CDR3 is TGCAGCGTTGACGGACAGGAAGGGGGCACAGATACGCAGTATTTT.

This rearrangement joins TRBV4-2 to TRBJ2-1; 11 nucleotides agree with TRBD2. The CDR3 covers 17 residues. Germline V gene data show CDR1 as LGHNA and CDR2 as YNFKEQ. J was trimmed by 6 bases and V by 6 bases; bases with no gene match: 13. The CDR3 nucleotides are TGTGCCAGCAGGGGACAGGCCAGGGGACTAGCGGTCAATGAGCAGTTCTTC. This gives the protein CASRGQARGLAVNEQFF.

The J gene is TRBJ1-1, the V gene TRBV19; the match to TRBD1 covers 7 bases. The ends lost 3 bases at V and 0 bases at J; junction bases unmatched: 10. CDR1 is LNHDA, CDR2 SQIVND, per germline (reference sequence). The CDR3 covers 17 residues. As DNA, the CDR3 is TGTGCCAGTAGTATGGGTTCGGCAGGGGGGATGAACACTGAAGCTTTCTTT. Its protein product is CASSMGSAGGMNTEAFF.

This chain connects TRBV27 to TRBJ1-1; D gene ambiguous. V was pared by 3 bases and J by 3 bases, with 14 bases between. Per germline, CDR1 MNHEY and CDR2 SMNVEV (reference sequence). The CDR3 sequence is 15 residues long. The CDR3 region has the DNA TGTGCCAGCAGTTTTCCAGGCGACTCACACACTGAAGCTTTCTTT. This gives the protein CASSFPGDSHTEAFF.

The V gene is TRBV19, the J gene TRBJ1-5, with D unclear. The CDR3 spans 14 residues. Trimming took 8 bases from V and 1 from J, leaving 12 bases between them. The V gene's germline CDR1 is LNHDA and CDR2 SQIVND (reference sequence). The CDR3 coding sequence is TGTGCCAGTTCCGGTATGAAGAGCAATCAGCCCCAGCATTTT. Its translation is CASSGMKSNQPQHF.

V and J are TRBV19 and TRBJ2-5; D uncertain. Germline assignment: CDR1 LNHDA and CDR2 SQIVND (reference sequence). V was trimmed by 7 bases and J by 2 bases, leaving 11 bases between them. The CDR3 is 13 amino acids. The CDR3: CASTDVGQETQYF. The CDR3 DNA is TGTGCCAGTACCGACGTCGGTCAAGAGACCCAGTACTTC. The variable domain in full, with the rest retrieved from reference TRBV19 and TRBJ2-5, is DGGITQSPKYLFRKEGQNVTLSCEQNLNHDAMYWYRQDPGQGLRLIYYSQIVNDFQKGDIAEGYSVSREKKESFPLTVTSAQKNPTAFYLCASTDVGQETQYFGPGTRLLVL.

This sequence joins TRBV28 and TRBJ1-2, with D tentatively TRBD1 (5 bases). This CDR3 has 16 amino acids. V was clipped by 6 bases and J by 4 bases, with 21 bases between them. Germline-derived CDR1 and CDR2 are MDHEN and SYDVKM. The CDR3 reads CASSEGWAQPSYGYTF. For the CDR3, the DNA is TGTGCCAGCAGCGAGGGGTGGGCACAACCGTCCTATGGCTACACCTTC.

This rearrangement joins TRBV7-9 to TRBJ2-5; 12 nucleotides line up with TRBD2. The CDR3 has 17 amino acids. Germline CDR1 is SEHNR and CDR2 is FQNEAQ (reference sequence). Trimming took 5 bases from V and 0 from J; bases not matched to a gene: 7. The CDR3 coding sequence is TGTGCCAGCAGCCCCGTGAGGACTAGCGGGAACCAAGAGACCCAGTACTTC. Protein sequence: CASSPVRTSGNQETQYF.

V usage is TRBV7-6 and J usage is TRBJ1-3; D unclear. This CDR3 has 13 amino acids. Per the germline V gene, CDR1 is SGHVS and CDR2 is FNYEAQ. V dropped 2 bases and J dropped 7 bases, with 9 bases sitting between them. This CDR3 is CASSLNLRNTIYF. CDR3 bases: TGTGCCAGCAGCTTAAATTTGCGGAACACCATATATTTT.

This chain uses TRBV7-9 with TRBJ2-1, with 8 bases aligning to TRBD1. Germline V gene sequence: CDR1 SEHNR, CDR2 FQNEAQ (reference sequence). The length of the CDR3 is 15 residues. V was pared by 5 bases and J by 4 bases, with 7 bases of the junction left unmatched. CDR3 nucleotide sequence: TGTGCCAGCAGCCTCAGGGGGCGCGGATACAATGAGCAGTTCTTC. It codes for CASSLRGRGYNEQFF.